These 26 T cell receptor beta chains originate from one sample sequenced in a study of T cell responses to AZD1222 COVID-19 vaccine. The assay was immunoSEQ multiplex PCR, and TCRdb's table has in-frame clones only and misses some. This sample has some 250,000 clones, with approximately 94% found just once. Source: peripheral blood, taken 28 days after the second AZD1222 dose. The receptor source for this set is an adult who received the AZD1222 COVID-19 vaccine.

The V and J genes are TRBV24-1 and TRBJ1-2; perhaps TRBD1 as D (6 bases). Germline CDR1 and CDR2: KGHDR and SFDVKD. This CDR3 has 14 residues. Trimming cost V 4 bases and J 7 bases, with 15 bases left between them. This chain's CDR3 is CATSEAQGVSGYTF. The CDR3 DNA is TGTGCCACCAGTGAAGCACAGGGAGTCAGTGGCTACACCTTC.

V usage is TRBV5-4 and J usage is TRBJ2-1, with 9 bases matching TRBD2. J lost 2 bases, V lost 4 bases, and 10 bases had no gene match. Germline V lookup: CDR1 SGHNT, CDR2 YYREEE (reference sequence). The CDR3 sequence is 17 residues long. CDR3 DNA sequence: TGTGCCAGCAGCCCCTCTTTCCGGACTAGCGCCTACAATGAGCAGTTCTTC. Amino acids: CASSPSFRTSAYNEQFF.

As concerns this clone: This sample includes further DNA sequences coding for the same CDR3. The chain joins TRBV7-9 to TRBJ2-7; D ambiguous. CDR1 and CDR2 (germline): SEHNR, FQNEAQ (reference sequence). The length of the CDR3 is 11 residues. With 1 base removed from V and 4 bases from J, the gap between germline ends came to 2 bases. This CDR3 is CASSLEYEQYF. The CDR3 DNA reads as TGTGCCAGCAGCTTAGAGTACGAGCAGTACTTC.

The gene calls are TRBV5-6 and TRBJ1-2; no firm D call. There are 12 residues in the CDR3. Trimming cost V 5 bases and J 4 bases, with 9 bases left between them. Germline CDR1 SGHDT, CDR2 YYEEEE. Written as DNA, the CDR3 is TGTGCCAGCAGTGAAAGCCTCTATGGCTACACCTTC. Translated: CASSESLYGYTF.

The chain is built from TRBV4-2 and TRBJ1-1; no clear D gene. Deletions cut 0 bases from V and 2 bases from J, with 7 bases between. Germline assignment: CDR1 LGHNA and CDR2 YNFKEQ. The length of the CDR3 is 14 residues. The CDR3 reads CASSQDVRNTEAFF. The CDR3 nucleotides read TGTGCCAGCAGCCAAGATGTCAGAAACACTGAAGCTTTCTTT.

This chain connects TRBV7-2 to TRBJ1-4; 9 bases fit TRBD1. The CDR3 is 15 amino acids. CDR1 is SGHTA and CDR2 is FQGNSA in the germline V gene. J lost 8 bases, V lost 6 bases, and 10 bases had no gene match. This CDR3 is CASSRPPGTGEKLFF. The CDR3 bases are TGTGCCAGCAGTAGGCCCCCCGGGACAGGGGAAAAACTGTTTTTT.

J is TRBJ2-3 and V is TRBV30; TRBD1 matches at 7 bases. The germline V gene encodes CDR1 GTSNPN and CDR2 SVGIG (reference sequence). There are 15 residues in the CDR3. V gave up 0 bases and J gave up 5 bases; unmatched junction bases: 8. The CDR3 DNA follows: TGTGCCTGGAGTGTAAGGGGGCGGGTGTTAGATACGCAGTATTTT. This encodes CAWSVRGRVLDTQYF.

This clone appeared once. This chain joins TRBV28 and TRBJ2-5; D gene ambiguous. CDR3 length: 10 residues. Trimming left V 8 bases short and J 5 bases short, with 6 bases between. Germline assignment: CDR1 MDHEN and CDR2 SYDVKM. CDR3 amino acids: CASPEETQYF. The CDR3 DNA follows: TGTGCCAGCCCTGAGGAGACCCAGTACTTC.

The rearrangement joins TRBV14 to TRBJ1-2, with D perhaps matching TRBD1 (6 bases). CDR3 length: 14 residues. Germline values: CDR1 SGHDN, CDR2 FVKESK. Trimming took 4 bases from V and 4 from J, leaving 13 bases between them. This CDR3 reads CASSPRQVGYGYTF. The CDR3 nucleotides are TGTGCCAGCAGCCCCCGACAGGTCGGCTATGGCTACACCTTC.

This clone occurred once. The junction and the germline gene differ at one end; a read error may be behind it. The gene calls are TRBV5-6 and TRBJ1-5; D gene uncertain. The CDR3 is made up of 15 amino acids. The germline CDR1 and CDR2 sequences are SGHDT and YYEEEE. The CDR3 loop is CASSLGGYSNQPQHF. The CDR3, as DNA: TGTGCCAGCAGTTTGGGCGGTTATAGCAATCAGCCCCAGCATTTT.

CDR3 sequence: CATSDRGLGNEQFF. The CDR3 region has the DNA TGTGCCACCAGTGACAGGGGTCTTGGCAATGAGCAGTTCTTC. The rearrangement joins TRBV24-1 to TRBJ2-1, with a tentative D call TRBD1 (6 bases). This CDR3 is 14 amino acids long. With 4 bases removed from V and 6 bases from J, the gap between germline ends came to 12 bases. In germline, CDR1 is KGHDR, CDR2 SFDVKD.

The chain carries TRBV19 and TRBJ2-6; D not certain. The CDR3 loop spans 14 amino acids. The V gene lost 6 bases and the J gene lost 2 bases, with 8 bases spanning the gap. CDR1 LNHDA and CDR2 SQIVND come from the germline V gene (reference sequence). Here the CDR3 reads CASSFSAGANVLTF. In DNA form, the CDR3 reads TGTGCCAGTAGCTTCAGCGCTGGGGCCAACGTCCTGACTTTC.

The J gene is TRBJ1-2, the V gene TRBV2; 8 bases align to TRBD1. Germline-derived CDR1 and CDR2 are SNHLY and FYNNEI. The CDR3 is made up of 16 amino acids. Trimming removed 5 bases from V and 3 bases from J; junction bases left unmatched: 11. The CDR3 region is CASSPIGQGGDYGYTF. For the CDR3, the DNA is TGTGCCAGCAGTCCTATTGGACAGGGAGGGGACTATGGCTACACCTTC.

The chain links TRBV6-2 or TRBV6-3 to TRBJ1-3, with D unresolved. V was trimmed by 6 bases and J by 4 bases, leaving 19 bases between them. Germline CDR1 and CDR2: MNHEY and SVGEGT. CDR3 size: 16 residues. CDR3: CASSPFPRLGGNTIYF. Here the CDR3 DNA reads TGTGCCAGCAGCCCTTTCCCTCGACTAGGAGGAAACACCATATATTTT.

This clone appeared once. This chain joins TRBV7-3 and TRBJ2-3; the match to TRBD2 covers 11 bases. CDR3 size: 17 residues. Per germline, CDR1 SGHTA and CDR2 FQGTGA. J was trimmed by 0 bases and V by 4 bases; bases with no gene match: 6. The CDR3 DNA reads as TGTGCCAGCAGCTGGGGGACTAGCGGATCAAGCACAGATACGCAGTATTTT. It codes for CASSWGTSGSSTDTQYF. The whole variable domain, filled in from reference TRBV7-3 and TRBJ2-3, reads GAGVSQTPSNKVTEKGKYVELRCDPISGHTALYWYRQSLGQGPEFLIYFQGTGAADDSGLPNDRFFAVRPEGSVSTLKIQRTERGDSAVYLCASSWGTSGSSTDTQYFGPGTRLTVL.

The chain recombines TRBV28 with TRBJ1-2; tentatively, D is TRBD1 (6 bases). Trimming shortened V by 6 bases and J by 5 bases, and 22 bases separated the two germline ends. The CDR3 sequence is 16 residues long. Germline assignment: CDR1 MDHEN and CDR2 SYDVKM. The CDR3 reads CASSRYLGKGQYGYTF. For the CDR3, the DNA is TGTGCCAGCAGCCGGTACCTTGGGAAGGGACAATATGGCTACACCTTC.

The CDR3 coding sequence is TGTGCCACCATTGGGGGCCCCCCATACAATGAGCAGTTCTTC. Amino acids: CATIGGPPYNEQFF. The chain carries TRBV24-1 and TRBJ2-1, with D maybe TRBD1 (6 bases). Germline values: CDR1 KGHDR, CDR2 SFDVKD. CDR3 length equals 14 residues. With 8 bases removed from V and 4 bases from J, the gap between germline ends came to 14 bases.

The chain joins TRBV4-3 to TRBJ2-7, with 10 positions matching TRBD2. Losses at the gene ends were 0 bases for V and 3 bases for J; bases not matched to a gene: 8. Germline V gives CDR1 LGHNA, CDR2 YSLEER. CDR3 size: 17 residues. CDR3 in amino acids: CASSQDLGSGRGYEQYF. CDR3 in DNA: TGCGCCAGCAGCCAAGATCTTGGGAGCGGGAGGGGCTACGAGCAGTACTTC.

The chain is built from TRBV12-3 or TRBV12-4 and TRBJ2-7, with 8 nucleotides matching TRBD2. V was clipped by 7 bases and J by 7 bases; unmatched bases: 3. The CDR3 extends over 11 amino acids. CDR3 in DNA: TGTGCCAGCACGGGGGGGATGGAGCAGTACTTC. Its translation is CASTGGMEQYF.

CDR3 in amino acids: CASSLWTSDSYNEQFF. DNA for the CDR3: TGCGCCAGCAGCTTATGGACTAGCGACTCCTACAATGAGCAGTTCTTC. The gene calls are TRBV5-1 and TRBJ2-1; TRBD2 matches at 9 bases. Looked up from germline, CDR1 is SGHRS and CDR2 is YFSETQ. This CDR3 is 16 amino acids long. The V and J ends lost 2 bases and 0 bases, in that order; junction bases with no gene match: 3.

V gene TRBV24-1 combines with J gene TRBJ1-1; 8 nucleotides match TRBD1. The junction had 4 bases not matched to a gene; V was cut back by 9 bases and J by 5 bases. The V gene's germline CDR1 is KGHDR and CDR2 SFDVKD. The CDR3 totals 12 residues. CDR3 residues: CATQGAGTEAFF. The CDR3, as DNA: TGTGCCACCCAGGGGGCCGGGACTGAAGCTTTCTTT.

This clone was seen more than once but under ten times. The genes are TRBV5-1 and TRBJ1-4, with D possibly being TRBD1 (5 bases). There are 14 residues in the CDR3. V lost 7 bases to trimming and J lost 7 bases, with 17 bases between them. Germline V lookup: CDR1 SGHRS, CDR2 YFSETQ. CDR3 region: CASCSGMNGEKLFF. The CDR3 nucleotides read TGCGCCAGCTGCTCAGGGATGAACGGTGAAAAACTGTTTTTT.

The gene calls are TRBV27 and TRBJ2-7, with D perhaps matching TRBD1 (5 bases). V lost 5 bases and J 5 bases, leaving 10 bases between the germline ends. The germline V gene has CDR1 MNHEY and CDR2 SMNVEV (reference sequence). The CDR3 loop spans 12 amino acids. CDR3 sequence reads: CASSPGANEQYF. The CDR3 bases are TGTGCCAGCAGTCCTGGGGCCAACGAGCAGTACTTC.

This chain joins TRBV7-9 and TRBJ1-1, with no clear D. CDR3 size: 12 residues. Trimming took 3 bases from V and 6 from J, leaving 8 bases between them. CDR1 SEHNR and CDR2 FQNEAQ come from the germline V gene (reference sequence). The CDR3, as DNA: TGTGCCAGCAGCTTTACGGCCCCTGAAGCTTTCTTT. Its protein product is CASSFTAPEAFF. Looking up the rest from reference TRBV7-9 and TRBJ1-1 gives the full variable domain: DTGVSQNPRHKITKRGQNVTFRCDPISEHNRLYWYRQTLGQGPEFLTYFQNEAQLEKSRLLSDRFSAERPKGSFSTLEIQRTEQGDSAMYLCASSFTAPEAFFGQGTRLTVV.

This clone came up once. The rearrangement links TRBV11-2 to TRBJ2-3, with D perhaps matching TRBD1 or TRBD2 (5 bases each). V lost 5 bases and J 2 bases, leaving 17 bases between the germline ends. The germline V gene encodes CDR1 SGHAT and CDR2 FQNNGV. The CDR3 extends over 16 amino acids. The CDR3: CASSPLRDRITDTQYF. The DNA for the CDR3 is TGTGCCAGCAGCCCGCTCCGGGACCGAATCACAGATACGCAGTATTTT.

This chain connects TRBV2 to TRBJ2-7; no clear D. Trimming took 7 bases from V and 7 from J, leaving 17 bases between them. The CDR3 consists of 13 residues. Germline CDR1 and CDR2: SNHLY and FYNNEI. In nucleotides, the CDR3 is TGTGCCAGCACTCGAGACGGCCTTGGGGAGCAGTACTTC. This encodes CASTRDGLGEQYF.